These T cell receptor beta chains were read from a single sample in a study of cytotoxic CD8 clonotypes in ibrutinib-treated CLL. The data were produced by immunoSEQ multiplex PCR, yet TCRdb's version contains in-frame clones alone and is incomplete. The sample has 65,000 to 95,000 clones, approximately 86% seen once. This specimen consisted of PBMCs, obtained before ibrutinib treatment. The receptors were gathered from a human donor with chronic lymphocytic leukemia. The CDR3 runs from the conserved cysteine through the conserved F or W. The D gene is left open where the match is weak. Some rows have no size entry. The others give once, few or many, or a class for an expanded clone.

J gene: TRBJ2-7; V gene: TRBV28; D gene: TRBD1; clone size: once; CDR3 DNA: TGTGCCAGCAGCCTCGCGCGTGACAGGGATTATAGCTCCTACGAGCAGTACTTC; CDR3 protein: CASSLARDRDYSSYEQYF
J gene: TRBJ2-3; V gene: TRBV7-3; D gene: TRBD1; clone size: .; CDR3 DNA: TGTGCCAGCAGCCCCGGACAGGCTAGCACAGATACGCAGTATTTT; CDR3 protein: CASSPGQASTDTQYF
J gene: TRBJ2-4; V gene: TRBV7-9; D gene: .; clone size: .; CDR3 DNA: TGTGCCAGCAGCCTAGCTTGGGGGCCCTCCCAAAACATTCAGTACTTC; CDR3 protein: CASSLAWGPSQNIQYF
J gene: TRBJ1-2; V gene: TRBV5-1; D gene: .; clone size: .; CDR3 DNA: TGCGCCAGCAGCTTGGCCTTAGATCCAGGTCAAGACTATGGCTACACCTTC; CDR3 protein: CASSLALDPGQDYGYTF
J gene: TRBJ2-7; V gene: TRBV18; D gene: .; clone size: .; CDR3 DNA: TGTGCCAGCTCACCAGCCGGGGGCGAGGACGAGCAGTACTTC; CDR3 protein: CASSPAGGEDEQYF
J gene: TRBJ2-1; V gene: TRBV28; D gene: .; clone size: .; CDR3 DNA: TGTGCCAGCACGGTTGGTTCCTACAATGAGCAGTTCTTC; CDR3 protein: CASTVGSYNEQFF
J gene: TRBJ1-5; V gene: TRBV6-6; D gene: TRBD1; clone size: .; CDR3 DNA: TGTGCCAGCAGTTACGCTGGACAGGATCAGCCCCAGCATTTT; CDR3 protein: CASSYAGQDQPQHF
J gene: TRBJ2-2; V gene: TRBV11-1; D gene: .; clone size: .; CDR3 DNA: TGTGCCAGCAGCTTAGCACGTTCAACCGGGGAGCTGTTTTTT; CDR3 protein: CASSLARSTGELFF
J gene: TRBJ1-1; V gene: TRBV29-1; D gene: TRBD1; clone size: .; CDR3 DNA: TGCAGCGTTGACCTCCCGAGACAGGGAAACACTGAAGCTTTCTTT; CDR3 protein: CSVDLPRQGNTEAFF
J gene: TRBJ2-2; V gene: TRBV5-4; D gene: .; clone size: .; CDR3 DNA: TGTGCCAGCAGCCCCACAGGAACCGGGGAGCTGTTTTTT; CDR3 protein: CASSPTGTGELFF
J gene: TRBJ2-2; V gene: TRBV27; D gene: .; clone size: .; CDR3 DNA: TGTGCCAGCAGTTTGGTGAGGGGATCGGCCGGGGAGCTGTTTTTT; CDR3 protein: CASSLVRGSAGELFF
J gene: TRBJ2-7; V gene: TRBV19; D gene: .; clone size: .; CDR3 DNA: TGTGCCAGTAGTATAGCACGGACACGGAGCCACGAGCAGTACTTC; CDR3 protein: CASSIARTRSHEQYF
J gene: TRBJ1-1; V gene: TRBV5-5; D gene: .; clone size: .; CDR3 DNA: TGTGCCAGCAGCTTGAGCGGGCAGCCTCTTGAAGCTTTCTTT; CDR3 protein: CASSLSGQPLEAFF
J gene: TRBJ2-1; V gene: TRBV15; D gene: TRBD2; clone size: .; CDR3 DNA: TGTGCCACCAGCAGAGGTAGTCTAGCGGGGCACAATGAGCAGTTCTTC; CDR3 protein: CATSRGSLAGHNEQFF
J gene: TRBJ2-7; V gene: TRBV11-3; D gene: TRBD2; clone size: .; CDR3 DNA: TGTGCCAGCAGCAAGGGACTAGCCTACGAGCAGTACTTC; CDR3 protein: CASSKGLAYEQYF
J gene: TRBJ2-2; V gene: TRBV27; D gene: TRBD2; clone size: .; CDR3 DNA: TGTGCCAGCAGTTTAAGGGTATTAGCGGGAGGGCCGGACACCGGGGAGCTGTTTTTT; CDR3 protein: CASSLRVLAGGPDTGELFF
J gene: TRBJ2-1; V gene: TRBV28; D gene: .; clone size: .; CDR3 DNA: TGTGCCAGCAGTAAACAGGGTGGTTCGACGGGCAATGAGCAGTTCTTC; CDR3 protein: CASSKQGGSTGNEQFF
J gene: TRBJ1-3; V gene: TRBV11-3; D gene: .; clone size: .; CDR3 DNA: TGTGCCAGCAGCTTACTGGACTCTGGAAACACCATATATTTT; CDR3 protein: CASSLLDSGNTIYF
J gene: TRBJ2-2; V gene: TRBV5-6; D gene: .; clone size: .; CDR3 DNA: TGTGCCAGCAGCTTGGTGCCCGGGGAGCTGTTTTTT; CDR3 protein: CASSLVPGELFF
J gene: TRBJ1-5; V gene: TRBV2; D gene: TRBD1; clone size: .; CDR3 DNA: TGTGCCAGCAGTGAGGGGACAGGGAGCAATCAGCCCCAGCATTTT; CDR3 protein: CASSEGTGSNQPQHF
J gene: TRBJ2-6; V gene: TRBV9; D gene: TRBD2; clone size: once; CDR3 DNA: TGTGCCAGCAGCGCCCCGGCGGTTCTAGCGGGAGCGGTAACCTCTGGGGCCAACGTCCTGACTTTC; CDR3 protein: CASSAPAVLAGAVTSGANVLTF
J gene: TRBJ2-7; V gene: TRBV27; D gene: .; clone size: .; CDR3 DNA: TGTGCCAGCAGTCCCCGGACGGTTACCTACGAGCAGTACTTC; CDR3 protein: CASSPRTVTYEQYF
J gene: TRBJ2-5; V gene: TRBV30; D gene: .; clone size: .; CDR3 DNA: TGTGCCTGGAGCAACAGGGAGGGAGAGACCCAGTACTTC; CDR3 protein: CAWSNREGETQYF
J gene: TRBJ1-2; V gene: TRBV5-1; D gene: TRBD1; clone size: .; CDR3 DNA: TGCGCCAGCAGCCCAGCAGGGGGCACGTATGGCTACACCTTC; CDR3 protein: CASSPAGGTYGYTF
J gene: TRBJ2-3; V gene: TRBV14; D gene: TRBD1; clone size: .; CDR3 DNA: TGTGCCAGCAGCCTCCTACAGGGGGTGTCCACAGATACGCAGTATTTT; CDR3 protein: CASSLLQGVSTDTQYF
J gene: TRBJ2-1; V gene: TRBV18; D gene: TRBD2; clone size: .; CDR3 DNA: TGTGCCAGCTCACTTCCTAGCGGCACCGCCGGTGAGCAGTTCTTC; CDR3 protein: CASSLPSGTAGEQFF
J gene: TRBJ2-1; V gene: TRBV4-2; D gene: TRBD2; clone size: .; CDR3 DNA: TGTGCCAGCAGCCAAGATGGGGGGGGCAATGAGCAGTTCTTC; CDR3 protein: CASSQDGGGNEQFF
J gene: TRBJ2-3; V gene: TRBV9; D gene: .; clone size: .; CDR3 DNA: TGTGCCAGCAGCGTGGATCCTCGATCGGCGCAGTATTTT; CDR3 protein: CASSVDPRSAQYF
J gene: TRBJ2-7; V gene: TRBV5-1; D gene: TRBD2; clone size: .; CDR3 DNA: TGCGCCAGCAGCATACCGGGACTAGCGGCCTACGAGCAGTACTTC; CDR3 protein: CASSIPGLAAYEQYF
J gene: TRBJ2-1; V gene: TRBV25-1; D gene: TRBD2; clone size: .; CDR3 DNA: TGTGCCAGCAGTGAATTGACTAGCGGGAGGCCTCTTTACAATGAGCAGTTCTTC; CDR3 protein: CASSELTSGRPLYNEQFF
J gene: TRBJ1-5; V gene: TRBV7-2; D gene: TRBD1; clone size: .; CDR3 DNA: TGTGCCAGCAGCCCAAAGACAGGGGACAATCAGCCCCAGCATTTT; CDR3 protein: CASSPKTGDNQPQHF
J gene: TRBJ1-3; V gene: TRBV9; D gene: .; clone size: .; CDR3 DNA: TGTGCCAGCAGCGCGGGGGGGTACTCTGGAAACACCATATATTTT; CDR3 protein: CASSAGGYSGNTIYF
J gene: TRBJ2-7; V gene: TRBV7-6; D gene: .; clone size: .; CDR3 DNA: TGTGCCAGCAGCCCACCAGCGGGCGGGCCTACCTACGAGCAGTACTTC; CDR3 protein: CASSPPAGGPTYEQYF
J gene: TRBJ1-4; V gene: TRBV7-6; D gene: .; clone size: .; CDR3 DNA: TGTGCCAGCAGCCCAGGCAGGGGAACTAATGAAAAACTGTTTTTT; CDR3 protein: CASSPGRGTNEKLFF
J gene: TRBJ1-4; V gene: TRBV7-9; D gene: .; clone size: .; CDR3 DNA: TGTGCCAGCAGCTTAGCTGAGTTCACTAATGAAAAACTGTTTTTT; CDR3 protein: CASSLAEFTNEKLFF
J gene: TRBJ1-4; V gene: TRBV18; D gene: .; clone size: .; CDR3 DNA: TGTGCCAGCTCACCCCCTGACAGAACCAAATGGGAAAAACTGTTTTTT; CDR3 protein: CASSPPDRTKWEKLFF
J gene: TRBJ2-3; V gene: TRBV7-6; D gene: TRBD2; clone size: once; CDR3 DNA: TGTGCCAGCAGAAGACGGGGACTAGCGACCCCCTTAGAGATAGATACGCAGTATTTT; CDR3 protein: CASRRRGLATPLEIDTQYF
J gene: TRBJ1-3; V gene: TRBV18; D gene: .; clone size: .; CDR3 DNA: TGTGCCAGCTCACCAGTTACGACTGGAAACACCATATATTTT; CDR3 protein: CASSPVTTGNTIYF
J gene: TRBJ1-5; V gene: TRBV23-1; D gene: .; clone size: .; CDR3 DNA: TGCGCCAGCAGTCAATCCGGGACACCGTATAGCAATCAGCCCCAGCATTTT; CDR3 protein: CASSQSGTPYSNQPQHF
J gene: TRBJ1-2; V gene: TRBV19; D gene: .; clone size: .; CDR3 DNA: TGTGCCAGTAGTTTCTTGGATGGCTATGGCTACACCTTC; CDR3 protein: CASSFLDGYGYTF
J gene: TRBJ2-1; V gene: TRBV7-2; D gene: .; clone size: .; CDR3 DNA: TGTGCCAGCAGCACCACAGGGTCATCCCCCTACAATGAGCAGTTCTTC; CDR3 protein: CASSTTGSSPYNEQFF
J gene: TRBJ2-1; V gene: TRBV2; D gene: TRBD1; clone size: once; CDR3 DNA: TGTGCCAGCAGTGAAGGAGGGACAGCTAACAATGAGCAGTTCTTC; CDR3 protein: CASSEGGTANNEQFF
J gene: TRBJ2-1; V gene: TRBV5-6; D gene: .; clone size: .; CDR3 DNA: TGTGCCAGCAGCTTGGACGCATACAATGAGCAGTTCTTC; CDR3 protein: CASSLDAYNEQFF
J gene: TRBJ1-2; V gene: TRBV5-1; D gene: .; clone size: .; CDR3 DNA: TGCGCCAGCAGCTTGGTTGTCGGGACTCGGTCAAATATTGTTAGCTACACCTTC; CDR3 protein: CASSLVVGTRSNIVSYTF
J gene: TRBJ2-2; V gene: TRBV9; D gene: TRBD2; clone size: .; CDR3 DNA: TGTGCCAGCAGTTTCAGCGGGACCAACACCGGGGAGCTGTTTTTT; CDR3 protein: CASSFSGTNTGELFF